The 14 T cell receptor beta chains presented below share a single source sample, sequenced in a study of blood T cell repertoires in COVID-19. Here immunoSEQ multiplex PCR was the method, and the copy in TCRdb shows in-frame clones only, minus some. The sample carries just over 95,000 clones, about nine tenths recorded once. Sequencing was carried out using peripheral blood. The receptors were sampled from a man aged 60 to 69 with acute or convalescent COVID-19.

This chain's CDR3 is CASRETVNSPLHF. As DNA, the CDR3 is TGTGCCAGCAGGGAAACAGTTAATTCACCCCTCCACTTT. This chain connects TRBV2 to TRBJ1-6, with no clear D. From germline, CDR1 is SNHLY and CDR2 FYNNEI. The length of the CDR3 is 13 residues. Trimming took 6 bases from V and 6 from J, leaving 9 bases between them.

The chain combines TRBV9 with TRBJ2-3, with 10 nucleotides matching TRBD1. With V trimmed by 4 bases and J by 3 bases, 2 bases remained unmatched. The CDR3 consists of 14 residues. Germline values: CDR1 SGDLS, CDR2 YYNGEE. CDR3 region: CASSRQGATDTQYF. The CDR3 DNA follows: TGTGCCAGCAGCCGACAGGGGGCTACAGATACGCAGTATTTT. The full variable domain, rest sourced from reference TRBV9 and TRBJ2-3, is DSGVTQTPKHLITATGQRVTLRCSPRSGDLSVYWYQQSLDQGLQFLIQYYNGEERAKGNILERFSAQQFPDLHSELNLSSLELGDSALYFCASSRQGATDTQYFGPGTRLTVL.

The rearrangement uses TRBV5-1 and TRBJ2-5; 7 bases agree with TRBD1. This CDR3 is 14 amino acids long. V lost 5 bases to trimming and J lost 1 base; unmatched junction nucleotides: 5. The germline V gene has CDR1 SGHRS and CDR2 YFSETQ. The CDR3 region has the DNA TGCGCCAGCAGTTACGGGACAGCCCAAGAGACCCAGTACTTC. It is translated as CASSYGTAQETQYF.

The CDR3 loop reads CASSYSMNTEAFF. CDR3 nucleotides: TGTGCCAGCAGTTACAGCATGAACACTGAAGCTTTCTTT. The chain joins TRBV6-5 to TRBJ1-1; the D is unclear. CDR3 size: 13 residues. The germline gives CDR1 MNHEY, CDR2 SVGAGI. Trimming cost V 2 bases and J 0 bases, with 4 bases left between them.

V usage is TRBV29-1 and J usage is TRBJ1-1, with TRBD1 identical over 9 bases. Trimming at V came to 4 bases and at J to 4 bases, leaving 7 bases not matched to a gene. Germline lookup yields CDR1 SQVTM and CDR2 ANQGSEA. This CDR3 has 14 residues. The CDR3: CSVGATGGSTEAFF. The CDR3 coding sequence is TGCAGCGTTGGGGCGACAGGGGGATCCACTGAAGCTTTCTTT.

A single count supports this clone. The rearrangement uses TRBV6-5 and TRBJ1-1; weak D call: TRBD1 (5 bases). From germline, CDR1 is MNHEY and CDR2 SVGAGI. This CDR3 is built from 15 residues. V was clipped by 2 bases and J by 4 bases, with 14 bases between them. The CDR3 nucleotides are TGTGCCAGCAGTTACGCGACAGAAGTCAGCACTGAAGCTTTCTTT. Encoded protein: CASSYATEVSTEAFF.

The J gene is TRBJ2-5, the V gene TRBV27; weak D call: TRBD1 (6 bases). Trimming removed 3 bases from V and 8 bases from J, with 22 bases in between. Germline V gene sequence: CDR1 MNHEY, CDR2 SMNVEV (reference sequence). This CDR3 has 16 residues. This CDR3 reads CASSFGDPGAQGTQYF. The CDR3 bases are TGTGCCAGCAGTTTTGGGGACCCAGGGGCCCAAGGAACCCAGTACTTC.

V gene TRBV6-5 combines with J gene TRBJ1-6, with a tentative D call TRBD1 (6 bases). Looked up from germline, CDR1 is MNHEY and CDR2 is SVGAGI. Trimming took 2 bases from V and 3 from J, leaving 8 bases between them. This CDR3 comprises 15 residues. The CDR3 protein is CASSYTGSYNSPLHF. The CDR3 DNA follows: TGTGCCAGCAGTTACACAGGGAGCTATAATTCACCCCTCCACTTT.

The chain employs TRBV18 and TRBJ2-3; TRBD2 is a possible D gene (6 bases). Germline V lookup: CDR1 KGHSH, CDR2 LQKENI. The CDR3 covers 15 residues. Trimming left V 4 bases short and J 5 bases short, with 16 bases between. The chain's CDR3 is CASSRVGGVRDTQYF. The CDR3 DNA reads TGTGCCAGCTCACGAGTTGGCGGGGTAAGAGATACGCAGTATTTT.

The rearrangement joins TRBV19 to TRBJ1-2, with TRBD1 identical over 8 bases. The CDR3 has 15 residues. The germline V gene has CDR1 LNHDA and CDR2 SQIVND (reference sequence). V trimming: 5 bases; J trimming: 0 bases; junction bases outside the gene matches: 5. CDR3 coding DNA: TGTGCCAGTAGTTTACCGACAGGGGCTAACTATGGCTACACCTTC. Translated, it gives CASSLPTGANYGYTF.

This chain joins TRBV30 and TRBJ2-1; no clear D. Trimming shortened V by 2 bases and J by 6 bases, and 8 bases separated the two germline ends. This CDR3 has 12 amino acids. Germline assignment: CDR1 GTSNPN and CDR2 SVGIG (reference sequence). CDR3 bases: TGTGCCTGGAGTCGGTCTGGCAATGAGCAGTTCTTC. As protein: CAWSRSGNEQFF.

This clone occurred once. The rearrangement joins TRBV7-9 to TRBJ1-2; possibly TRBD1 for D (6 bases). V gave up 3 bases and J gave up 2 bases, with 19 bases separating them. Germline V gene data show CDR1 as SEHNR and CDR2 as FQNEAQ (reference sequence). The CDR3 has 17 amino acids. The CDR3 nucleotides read TGTGCCAGCAGCTTTCTCGAAGGGGGAAGGGGGAACTATGGCTACACCTTC. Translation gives CASSFLEGGRGNYGYTF.

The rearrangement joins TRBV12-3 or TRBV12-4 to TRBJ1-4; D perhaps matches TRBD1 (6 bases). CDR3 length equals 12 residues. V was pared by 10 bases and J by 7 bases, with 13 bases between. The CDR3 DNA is TGTGCCACCCAGGGGTTGGGTGAAAAACTGTTTTTT. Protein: CATQGLGEKLFF.

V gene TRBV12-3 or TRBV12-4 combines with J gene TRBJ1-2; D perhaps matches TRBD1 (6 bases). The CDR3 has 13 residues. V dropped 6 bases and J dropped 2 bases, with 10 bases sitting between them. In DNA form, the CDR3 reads TGTGCCAGCAGCCGGGACAAGAACTATGGCTACACCTTC. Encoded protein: CASSRDKNYGYTF.